Presented here are 2 T cell receptor beta chains from one specimen sequenced in a study of cytomegalovirus exposure and HLA in healthy donors. This PCR relied on a set of 60 Vbeta primers and 13 Jbeta primers. Repertoires were generated with immunoSEQ multiplex PCR, while TCRdb's copy carries only in-frame clones and drops some. This table lists 50,000 or so clones. Input material: PBMCs. These receptors originate from a woman in her sixties in good health and CMV-seropositive.

The V gene is TRBV6-7, the J gene TRBJ2-7; the match to TRBD1 covers 8 bases. TRBV6-7 is placed among ORFs of uncertain function. CDR3 length: 15 amino acids. The junction had 13 bases not matched to a gene; V was cut back by 5 bases and J by 7 bases. The CDR3 loop reads CASSTPDQGAREQYF. The DNA for the CDR3 is TGTGCCAGCAGTACGCCGGATCAGGGGGCGCGGGAGCAGTACTTC.

The rearrangement joins TRBV28 to TRBJ1-1, with D tentatively TRBD1 (5 bases). The V gene lost 6 bases and the J gene lost 5 bases, with 7 bases spanning the gap. There are 11 residues in the CDR3. Germline-derived CDR1 and CDR2 are MDHEN and SYDVKM. The CDR3 here is CASRRGTEAFF. CDR3 nucleotides: TGTGCCAGCAGGCGGGGGACTGAAGCTTTCTTT.